This T cell receptor (beta chain) was retrieved from a study of cytomegalovirus exposure and HLA in healthy donors. Across the whole study: Of the donors genotyped, approximately 410 in all, around 77% fell in the Caucasian-associated ancestry cluster. Study conclusions and caveats: In vitro, three CMV-associated chains proved specific for CMV antigens. Accurate predictions that matched the HLA-A and HLA-B alleles of most subjects were reportedly made from TCR beta sequences. The authors later found HLA-associated TCR beta chains more clonally expanded than equally common others.

With 60 Vbeta and 13 Jbeta primers, the PCR was carried out. Method: immunoSEQ multiplex PCR; TCRdb's copy keeps in-frame clones and lacks some. The table shows over 100,000 clones, with roughly 80% occurring only once. A word on this clone: Antigen specificity is unknown.

CDR3 length: 13 residues. Germline V gene lookup returns CDR1 MDHEN and CDR2 SYDVKM. Trimming took off 7 bases at V and 2 bases at J, with 11 bases between the two ends. Material: PBMCs. The origin of this receptor is a woman aged 45-65 years in good health and CMV-seropositive. The chain is built from TRBV28 and TRBJ1-1; D is undetermined. CDR3 residues: CASTPTVNTEAFF. CDR3 bases: TGTGCCAGCACCCCAACGGTAAACACTGAAGCTTTCTTT.